This record covers a single TCR gamma chain. Its antigen is unknown. The sorted cells were CD3+ Vdelta1+ Vdelta2- thymocytes from alphabeta-depleted thymus. Sequences come from RNA converted to cDNA by reverse transcription. Multiplex PCR used pooled V-gene forward primers and a constant-region reverse primer to amplify CDR3s. TCRdb called clones anew from the multiplex PCR reads with CATT. The sample lists more than 25,000 gamma-chain clones, around 20% seen once, with approximately 1.7% in the top ten. This sample stems from a study of Vδ1+ human thymocytes. Study-level findings and limits: Thymic TRG and TRD repertoires appeared highly polyclonal. TRD repertoires were essentially private, unlike widely shared TRG clonotypes. Approximately 20% of thymic delta-chain sequences were Vdelta2, with few Vdelta3, unlike blood Vdelta1+ controls. Bulk repertoire data may be misinterpreted because of unexpected Vdelta2 sequences.

Per germline, CDR1 VINAFY and CDR2 YDVSNSKD. With 0 bases clipped from V and 10 bases from J, the junction kept 6 bases outside the gene matches. CDR3 length equals 12 residues. Sample: Vdelta1+ gamma-delta thymocytes from the thymus. The sample's subset: FACS-sorted CD3+ TCRalphabeta- TCRVdelta1+ TCRVdelta2- thymocytes. This sequence joins TRGV5 and TRGJ1 or TRGJ2. The sequence was obtained from a boy under three years old who had congenital heart surgery. Here the CDR3 reads CATWDRRQKKLF. The CDR3 nucleotides read TGTGCCACCTGGGACAGGCGGCAAAAGAAACTCTTT.